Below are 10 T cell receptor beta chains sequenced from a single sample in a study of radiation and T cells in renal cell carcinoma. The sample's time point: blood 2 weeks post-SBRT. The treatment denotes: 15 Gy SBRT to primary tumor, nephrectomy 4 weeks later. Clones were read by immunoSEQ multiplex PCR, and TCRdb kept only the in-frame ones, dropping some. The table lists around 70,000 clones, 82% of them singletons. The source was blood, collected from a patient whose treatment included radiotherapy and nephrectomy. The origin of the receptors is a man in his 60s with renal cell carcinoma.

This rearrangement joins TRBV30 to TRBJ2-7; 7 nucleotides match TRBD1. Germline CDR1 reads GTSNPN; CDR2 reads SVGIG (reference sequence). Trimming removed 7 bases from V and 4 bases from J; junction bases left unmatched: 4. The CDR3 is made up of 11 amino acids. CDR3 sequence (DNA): TGTGCCTCGGGACAGCAATACGAGCAGTACTTC. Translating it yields CASGQQYEQYF.

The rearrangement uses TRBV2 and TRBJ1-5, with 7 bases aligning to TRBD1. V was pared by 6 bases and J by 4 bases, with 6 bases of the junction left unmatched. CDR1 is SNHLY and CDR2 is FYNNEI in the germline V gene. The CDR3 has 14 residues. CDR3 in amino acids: CASSQQGLNQPQHF. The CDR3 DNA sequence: TGTGCCAGCAGCCAACAGGGGTTGAATCAGCCCCAGCATTTT.

The chain's CDR3 is CASSATMGTGSSYEQYF. As DNA, the CDR3 is TGTGCCAGCAGTGCCACAATGGGGACAGGGAGCTCCTACGAGCAGTACTTC. V is TRBV25-1 and J is TRBJ2-7, with 9 nucleotides matching TRBD1. From germline, CDR1 is MGHDK and CDR2 SYGVNS. The CDR3 extends over 17 amino acids. Germline trimming cut 4 bases from V and 0 bases from J; bases unmatched to any gene: 10.

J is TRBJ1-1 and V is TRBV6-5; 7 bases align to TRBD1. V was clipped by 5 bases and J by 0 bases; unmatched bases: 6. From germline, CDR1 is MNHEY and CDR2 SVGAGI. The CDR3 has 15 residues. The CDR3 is CASSRPGTVNTEAFF. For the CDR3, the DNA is TGTGCCAGCAGTCGGCCTGGGACAGTGAACACTGAAGCTTTCTTT.

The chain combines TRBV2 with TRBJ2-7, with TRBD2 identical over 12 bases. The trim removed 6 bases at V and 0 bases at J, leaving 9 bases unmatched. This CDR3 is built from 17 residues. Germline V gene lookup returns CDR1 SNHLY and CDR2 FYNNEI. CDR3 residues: CASSKGTSGYVSYEQYF. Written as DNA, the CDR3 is TGTGCCAGCAGCAAAGGGACTAGCGGGTACGTCTCCTACGAGCAGTACTTC.

The CDR3 coding sequence is TGTGCCAGCAGTACAGCTGGTTGGATGAACAATGAGCAGTTCTTC. It is translated as CASSTAGWMNNEQFF. V and J are TRBV6-1 and TRBJ2-1; the D is unclear. The V gene's germline CDR1 is MNHNS and CDR2 SASEGT. The CDR3 is made up of 15 amino acids. The V end was cut by 5 bases, the J end by 5 bases, with 16 bases between.

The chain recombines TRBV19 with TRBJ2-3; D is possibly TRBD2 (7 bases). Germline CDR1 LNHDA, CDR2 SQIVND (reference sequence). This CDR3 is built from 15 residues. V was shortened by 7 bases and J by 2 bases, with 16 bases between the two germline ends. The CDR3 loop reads CASTLRGANTDTQYF. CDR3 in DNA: TGTGCCAGTACCCTCCGGGGGGCAAACACAGATACGCAGTATTTT.

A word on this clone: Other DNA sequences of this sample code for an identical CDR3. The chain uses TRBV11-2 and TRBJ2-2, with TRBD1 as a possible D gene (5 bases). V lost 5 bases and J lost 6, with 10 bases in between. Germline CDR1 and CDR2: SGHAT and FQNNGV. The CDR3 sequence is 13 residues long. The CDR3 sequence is CASSQGRSGELFF. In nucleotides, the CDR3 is TGTGCCAGCAGCCAGGGTCGGTCCGGGGAGCTGTTTTTT.

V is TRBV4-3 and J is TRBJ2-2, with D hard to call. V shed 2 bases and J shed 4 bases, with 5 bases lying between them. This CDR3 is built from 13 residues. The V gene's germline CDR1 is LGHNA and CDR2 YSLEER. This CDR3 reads CASSQMTTGELFF. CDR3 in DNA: TGCGCCAGCAGCCAAATGACCACCGGGGAGCTGTTTTTT.

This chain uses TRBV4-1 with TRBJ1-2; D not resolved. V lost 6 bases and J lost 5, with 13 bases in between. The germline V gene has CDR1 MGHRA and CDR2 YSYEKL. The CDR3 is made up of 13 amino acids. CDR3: CASSMAPLYGYTF. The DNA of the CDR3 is TGCGCCAGCAGTATGGCCCCGCTTTATGGCTACACCTTC.